Listed below are T cell receptor beta chains from one sample, sequenced in a study of T cells in Graves' hyperthyroidism and ophthalmopathy. TCRdb redid the calling of the multiplex PCR reads with MiXCR, one entry per CDR3 protein. The table lists 300,000 to 400,000 distinct CDR3 sequences, more than 11% of them singletons. Specimen: blood. The receptors shown here come from a woman aged 55-70 years with Graves' hyperthyroidism. The conserved cysteine and the conserved F or W are not part of the CDR3 here.

>TRBJ2-6|TRBV5-1
ASSLAGIGSGANVLT
>TRBJ2-2|TRBV5-1
ASSFGTPNTGELF
>TRBJ2-7|TRBV6-1
ASSPRGGGPHEQY
>TRBJ1-5|TRBV12-3/TRBV12-4
ASSFPGQAQPQH
>TRBJ2-1|TRBV11-2
ASSLAPRDTYNEQF
>TRBJ1-4|TRBV6-2/TRBV6-3
ASSYSLWTGAGEKLF
>TRBJ1-2|TRBV30
AWAPGQVYGYT
>TRBJ2-7|TRBV7-9
ASKGGGVPAGDEQY
>TRBJ1-4|TRBV6-1
ASDTAGKLF
>TRBJ1-5|TRBV29-1
SAATGFNQPQH
>TRBJ2-4|TRBV20-1
SARQGPRAKNIQY
>TRBJ1-6|TRBV10-3
AISRRGINSPLH
>TRBJ2-7|TRBV2
ASSGSGAVGQY
>TRBJ2-7|TRBV7-8
ASSSLALSSYEQY
>TRBJ1-5|TRBV6-1
ASRAGTPNQPQH
>TRBJ2-2|TRBV27
ASSPYIGELF
>TRBJ1-6|TRBV27
ASSLTLPRGANSPLH
>TRBJ2-3|TRBV2
ASSRGTPIQY
>TRBJ2-7|TRBV19
ASSAGTSGKYEQY
>TRBJ2-1|TRBV10-1
ASSEGYRDSYNEQF
>TRBJ1-2|TRBV7-8
ASSFLPASGGLYGYT
>TRBJ2-1|TRBV6-8
ASSYGTSGREQF
>TRBJ1-1|TRBV5-1
ASGPQRKDTEAF
>TRBJ1-2|TRBV7-9
ASSSPDRGRLYGYT
>TRBJ2-7|TRBV30
AWSGGGGYEQY
>TRBJ2-1|TRBV12-3/TRBV12-4
ASTGTSYNEQF
>TRBJ1-5|TRBV6-4
ASSADAGNQPQH
>TRBJ2-1|TRBV30
AWRLAALYGSEQF
>TRBJ2-1|TRBV2
ASDGGSDNEQF
>TRBJ2-1|TRBV6-2/TRBV6-3
ASRPLGLAGSEQF
>TRBJ2-2|TRBV6-1
ASGSGIDTGELF
>TRBJ2-1|TRBV7-2
ASSLAGYEQF
>TRBJ2-7|TRBV14
ASSSSPLEQY
>TRBJ2-7|TRBV5-1
ASSLEASGKYEQY
>TRBJ1-2|TRBV29-1
SVEEGQGVYGYT
>TRBJ2-5|TRBV7-9
ASSLGGALQETQY
>TRBJ2-7|TRBV24-1
ATSRGDRVDEQY
>TRBJ1-2|TRBV10-3
AISSLEEYGYT
>TRBJ2-5|TRBV20-1
SAAKNRGMDQETQY
>TRBJ2-1|TRBV20-1
SASPTSRNYNEQF
>TRBJ1-5|TRBV12-3/TRBV12-4
ASSPTGGRRNQPQH
>TRBJ1-1|TRBV12-3/TRBV12-4
ASRYAGTPEAF
>TRBJ1-5|TRBV4-1
ASSQDRTDGNQPQH
>TRBJ1-1|TRBV11-2
ASSLGFTEAF
>TRBJ1-1|TRBV7-8
ASSVQGVAEAF